Below are 19 T cell receptor beta chains sequenced from a single sample in a study of blood T cell repertoires in COVID-19. Method: immunoSEQ multiplex PCR; TCRdb's copy keeps in-frame clones and lacks some. The sample has around 170,000 clones, roughly 75% seen once; the top ten hold approximately 6.2%. Sequenced material: peripheral blood. The source of these receptors is a man between 65 and 80 years old with active or convalescent COVID-19.

This clone has only a few counts. The chain combines TRBV18 with TRBJ1-1, with 9 nucleotides matching TRBD1. V lost 3 bases and J lost 0; bases outside the gene matches: 11. This CDR3 comprises 18 residues. Germline CDR1 is KGHSH and CDR2 is LQKENI. The CDR3 protein is CASSPVPGQGRMNTEAFF. CDR3 sequence (DNA): TGTGCCAGCTCACCTGTCCCGGGACAGGGACGCATGAACACTGAAGCTTTCTTT.

Only a few counts were recorded for this clone. The J gene is TRBJ2-1, the V gene TRBV7-2; D not resolved. The CDR3 is made up of 13 amino acids. The germline gives CDR1 SGHTA, CDR2 FQGNSA. The CDR3 DNA is TGTGCATCTAATCTGGGCTACTACAATGAGCAGTTCTTC. The encoded protein is CASNLGYYNEQFF.

V usage is TRBV27 and J usage is TRBJ1-2, with 7 nucleotides matching TRBD1. The CDR3 has 12 residues. CDR1 MNHEY and CDR2 SMNVEV come from the germline V gene (reference sequence). The J segment lost 14 bases and the V segment lost 5 bases, leaving 11 bases of the junction unmatched. CDR3 sequence reads: CASSLQTGPLTF. The CDR3 coding sequence is TGTGCCAGCAGTCTACAGACAGGGCCCCTTACCTTC.

The rearrangement links TRBV5-1 to TRBJ1-1, with a weak D call TRBD1 (5 bases). In germline, CDR1 is SGHRS, CDR2 YFSETQ. V was clipped by 4 bases and J by 0 bases, with 16 bases between them. The CDR3 loop spans 16 amino acids. Written as DNA, the CDR3 is TGCGCCAGCAGCCTGCGACAGCAAAGTATGAACACTGAAGCTTTCTTT. Protein product: CASSLRQQSMNTEAFF.

This rearrangement joins TRBV21-1 to TRBJ2-2; the D call TRBD1 from the table was never checked on the DNA. TRBV21-1 is noted as a pseudogene. The CDR3 runs 20 residues. Here the CDR3 reads CASSRRRTGVLMMNTGELFF. Written as DNA, the CDR3 is TGTGCCAGCAGCAGAAGGAGGACAGGGGTCCTAATGATGAACACCGGGGAGCTGTTTTTT.

The J gene is TRBJ2-5, the V gene TRBV7-2; 9 bases agree with TRBD2. Germline trimming cut 7 bases from V and 5 bases from J; bases unmatched to any gene: 14. Germline V gene lookup returns CDR1 SGHTA and CDR2 FQGNSA. This CDR3 is 16 amino acids long. CDR3 protein: CASTGGGGGAWETQYF. The CDR3 DNA reads as TGTGCCAGCACCGGGGGAGGCGGGGGGGCATGGGAGACCCAGTACTTC.

This clone showed up just once. This chain connects TRBV12-3 or TRBV12-4 to TRBJ2-1, with D possibly TRBD2 on 5 matching bases. CDR3 length: 13 amino acids. Trimming removed 6 bases from V and 9 bases from J, with 15 bases in between. Written as DNA, the CDR3 is TGTGCCAGCAGACGGGGAACTTTGCCTGAGCAGTTCTTC. Translating gives CASRRGTLPEQFF.

The CDR3 loop is CASSIRQVSTKGGYTF. The CDR3 nucleotides are TGTGCCAGCAGTATTCGACAGGTTTCCACAAAAGGAGGCTACACCTTC. The chain links TRBV28 to TRBJ1-2; perhaps TRBD1 as D (6 bases). The CDR3 loop spans 16 amino acids. Trimming left V 5 bases short and J 8 bases short, with 24 bases between. Germline CDR1 and CDR2: MDHEN and SYDVKM.

This clone showed up just once. The genes are TRBV5-4 and TRBJ1-1, with D hard to call. CDR3 length: 14 amino acids. The V end lost 5 bases, the J end lost 4 bases, and 15 bases lay between the germline ends. Germline CDR1 and CDR2: SGHNT and YYREEE (reference sequence). In nucleotides, the CDR3 is TGTGCCAGCAGGAGCGGAGGAGTGGGCACTGAAGCTTTCTTT. It codes for CASRSGGVGTEAFF.

The chain couples TRBV7-9 to TRBJ2-2, with 8 bases aligning to TRBD2. V shed 1 base and J 2 bases; nucleotides not matched to a gene: 3. Germline values: CDR1 SEHNR, CDR2 FQNEAQ (reference sequence). CDR3 length: 16 amino acids. CDR3 nucleotide sequence: TGTGCCAGCAGCTTAGGGACTAGCTTAAACACCGGGGAGCTGTTTTTT. It yields the protein CASSLGTSLNTGELFF.

V gene TRBV7-2 combines with J gene TRBJ1-6; TRBD1 aligns across 7 bases. V shed 5 bases and J 6 bases; nucleotides not matched to a gene: 4. Germline CDR1 SGHTA, CDR2 FQGNSA. The length of the CDR3 is 14 residues. The CDR3 DNA reads TGTGCCAGCAGCCCAGGGGGGACTAATTCACCCCTCCACTTT. It is translated as CASSPGGTNSPLHF.

This clone was found a few times. The chain combines TRBV28 with TRBJ2-7; D remains ambiguous. V was cut by 9 bases and J by 3 bases, with 12 bases left in between. From germline, CDR1 is MDHEN and CDR2 SYDVKM. This CDR3 has 12 residues. In DNA, the CDR3 is TGTGCCAGTTTTAATAGAGACTACGAGCAGTACTTC. Its translation is CASFNRDYEQYF.

The chain uses TRBV5-1 and TRBJ2-2; TRBD2 agrees at 9 bases. This CDR3 region has 15 residues. Germline values: CDR1 SGHRS, CDR2 YFSETQ. V gave up 0 bases and J gave up 4 bases; unmatched junction bases: 1. CDR3 nucleotide sequence: TGCGCCAGCAGCTTGGGAGCGGGAGGCACCGGGGAGCTGTTTTTT. Translation gives CASSLGAGGTGELFF.

Notes on this clone: Different DNA sequences within this sample yield the same CDR3. This chain connects TRBV12-3 or TRBV12-4 to TRBJ1-2; TRBD1 agrees at 8 bases. Trimming took 5 bases from V and 3 from J; bases not matched to a gene: 2. The CDR3 spans 13 residues. The CDR3 bases are TGTGCCAGCAGTCAGACAGGGGACTATGGCTACACCTTC. Encoded protein: CASSQTGDYGYTF.

J is TRBJ1-1 and V is TRBV5-1; TRBD1 matches at 11 bases. V lost 4 bases to trimming and J lost 2 bases; unmatched junction nucleotides: 13. The germline CDR1 and CDR2 sequences are SGHRS and YFSETQ. The CDR3 runs 18 residues. The CDR3 spells CASSLQGGTGGTNTEAFF. CDR3 in DNA: TGCGCCAGCAGCCTCCAGGGCGGGACAGGGGGTACAAACACTGAAGCTTTCTTT.

The chain recombines TRBV7-2 with TRBJ2-7; D is possibly TRBD1 (7 bases). The CDR3 runs to 13 residues. V lost 4 bases and J lost 9, with 16 bases in between. Germline V gives CDR1 SGHTA, CDR2 FQGNSA. The CDR3 sequence: CASSSERQGGQYF. In DNA, the CDR3 is TGTGCCAGCAGCTCAGAACGACAGGGAGGGCAGTACTTC.

V and J are TRBV27 and TRBJ1-5, with D unresolved. Trimming removed 5 bases from V and 2 bases from J, with 10 bases in between. Per the germline V gene, CDR1 is MNHEY and CDR2 is SMNVEV (reference sequence). This CDR3 contains 14 residues. The DNA of the CDR3 is TGTGCCAGCAGTCCCCGACTTGGCAATCAGCCCCAGCATTTT. It codes for CASSPRLGNQPQHF.

J is TRBJ2-5 and V is TRBV7-9; possibly TRBD2 for D (7 bases). Germline assignment: CDR1 SEHNR and CDR2 FQNEAQ (reference sequence). CDR3 length: 14 residues. V was shortened by 3 bases and J by 1 base, with 9 bases between the two germline ends. The CDR3 sequence: CASSLGGGQETQYF. The CDR3 DNA reads TGTGCCAGCAGCTTGGGAGGGGGCCAAGAGACCCAGTACTTC.

The chain couples TRBV11-2 to TRBJ2-3, with 7 bases lining up with TRBD1. Germline CDR1 is SGHAT and CDR2 is FQNNGV. CDR3 length: 15 residues. V was pared by 4 bases and J by 2 bases, with 6 bases of the junction left unmatched. CDR3: CASSSLQGSTDTQYF. The DNA of the CDR3 is TGTGCCAGCAGCTCTCTACAGGGGTCCACAGATACGCAGTATTTT.